These T cell receptor beta chains were read from a single sample in a study of spatial heterogeneity in lung cancer. TCRdb re-called the 5' RACE reads with MiXCR, one entry per CDR3 protein. The data contain about 40,000 distinct CDR3 sequences, around 5.5% of them singletons. This specimen was PBMCs, taken at surgery. The source of these receptors is a female donor with early-stage non-small cell lung cancer. Both conserved end residues are part of each CDR3. Fields, in order: J gene, CDR3 length, D gene, V gene, clone size, CDR3 protein, CDR3 DNA. D genes are given only for firm matches. Where a row states a size, it is once, few, many or the class of an expanded clone; other rows omit it.

j_call: TRBJ2-5
cdr3_length: 14
d_call: TRBD1
v_call: TRBV5-5
clone_size: NA
cdr3_aa: CASSVQGEVETQYF
cdr3_nt: TGTGCCAGCAGCGTACAGGGGGAGGTCGAGACCCAGTACTTC

j_call: TRBJ1-3
cdr3_length: 15
d_call: NA
v_call: TRBV10-3
clone_size: many
cdr3_aa: CAISDGPRSGNTIYF
cdr3_nt: TGTGCCATCAGTGACGGGCCCCGGAGTGGAAACACCATATATTTT

j_call: TRBJ2-2
cdr3_length: 14
d_call: NA
v_call: TRBV18
clone_size: many
cdr3_aa: CASSLRQDTGELFF
cdr3_nt: TGTGCCAGCTCACTCAGACAAGACACCGGGGAGCTGTTTTTT

j_call: TRBJ1-1
cdr3_length: 13
d_call: NA
v_call: TRBV7-3
clone_size: NA
cdr3_aa: CASSFRKDTEAFF
cdr3_nt: TGTGCCAGCAGCTTTAGGAAGGACACTGAAGCTTTCTTT

j_call: TRBJ2-3
cdr3_length: 12
d_call: NA
v_call: TRBV12-5
clone_size: many
cdr3_aa: CASGLSSDTQYF
cdr3_nt: TGTGCTAGTGGTTTGTCCTCCGATACGCAGTATTTT

j_call: TRBJ2-3
cdr3_length: 14
d_call: NA
v_call: TRBV18
clone_size: many
cdr3_aa: CASSLQPSTDTQYF
cdr3_nt: TGTGCCAGCTCACTGCAGCCTAGCACAGATACGCAGTATTTT

j_call: TRBJ1-2
cdr3_length: 18
d_call: NA
v_call: TRBV6-1
clone_size: many
cdr3_aa: CASSEEGFRGVSLDGYTF
cdr3_nt: TGTGCCAGCAGTGAAGAAGGTTTCAGGGGCGTCTCCTTGGATGGCTACACCTTC

j_call: TRBJ2-1
cdr3_length: 14
d_call: NA
v_call: TRBV20-1
clone_size: NA
cdr3_aa: CSARSGERYNEQFF
cdr3_nt: TGCAGTGCTAGATCGGGGGAACGATACAATGAGCAGTTCTTC

j_call: TRBJ2-3
cdr3_length: 14
d_call: TRBD2
v_call: TRBV27
clone_size: many
cdr3_aa: CASSSSGGGLTQYF
cdr3_nt: TGTGCCAGCAGTAGTAGCGGGGGCGGGCTTACGCAGTATTTT

j_call: TRBJ1-2
cdr3_length: 14
d_call: NA
v_call: TRBV28
clone_size: many
cdr3_aa: CASSSYVAGDGYTF
cdr3_nt: TGTGCCAGCAGTTCATACGTGGCAGGGGATGGCTACACCTTC

j_call: TRBJ1-6
cdr3_length: 13
d_call: NA
v_call: TRBV30
clone_size: many
cdr3_aa: CAWHQDQNSPLHF
cdr3_nt: TGTGCCTGGCACCAAGATCAGAATTCACCCCTCCACTTT

j_call: TRBJ1-3
cdr3_length: 14
d_call: NA
v_call: TRBV3-1
clone_size: NA
cdr3_aa: CASSQEGRRDAIYF
cdr3_nt: TGTGCCAGCAGCCAAGAAGGCCGGCGGGACGCCATATATTTT

j_call: TRBJ1-1
cdr3_length: 18
d_call: TRBD1
v_call: TRBV4-2
clone_size: many
cdr3_aa: CASSQVFRGRGRETEAFF
cdr3_nt: TGTGCCAGCAGCCAAGTTTTTCGAGGCAGGGGGCGTGAAACTGAAGCTTTCTTT

j_call: TRBJ1-5
cdr3_length: 15
d_call: NA
v_call: TRBV12-3/TRBV12-4
clone_size: many
cdr3_aa: CASSPRGGGNQPQHF
cdr3_nt: TGTGCCAGCAGTCCAAGGGGAGGGGGTAATCAGCCCCAGCATTTT

j_call: TRBJ2-7
cdr3_length: 13
d_call: NA
v_call: TRBV12-3/TRBV12-4
clone_size: NA
cdr3_aa: CASHGTGLYEQYF
cdr3_nt: TGTGCCAGCCACGGGACTGGCCTCTACGAGCAGTACTTC

j_call: TRBJ2-7
cdr3_length: 13
d_call: NA
v_call: TRBV7-2
clone_size: NA
cdr3_aa: CASSSTGFWEQYF
cdr3_nt: TGTGCCAGCAGCTCTACGGGGTTCTGGGAGCAGTACTTC

j_call: TRBJ2-2
cdr3_length: 18
d_call: TRBD2
v_call: TRBV11-2
clone_size: many
cdr3_aa: CASSRQTSGGQETGELFF
cdr3_nt: TGTGCCAGCAGCCGCCAGACTAGCGGGGGTCAGGAGACCGGGGAGCTGTTTTTT

j_call: TRBJ2-5
cdr3_length: 16
d_call: TRBD1
v_call: TRBV27
clone_size: many
cdr3_aa: CASSLSTGTGVETQYF
cdr3_nt: TGTGCCAGCAGTTTATCGACTGGGACAGGCGTCGAGACCCAGTACTTC

j_call: TRBJ1-2
cdr3_length: 14
d_call: TRBD1
v_call: TRBV12-3/TRBV12-4
clone_size: few
cdr3_aa: CASSGDRGGYGYTF
cdr3_nt: TGTGCCAGCAGTGGGGACAGGGGAGGCTATGGCTACACCTTC

j_call: TRBJ1-6
cdr3_length: 16
d_call: NA
v_call: TRBV5-1
clone_size: many
cdr3_aa: CASSPLGRGLNSPLHF
cdr3_nt: TGCGCCAGCAGCCCCCTGGGCCGGGGGCTGAATTCACCCCTCCACTTT

j_call: TRBJ2-2
cdr3_length: 15
d_call: NA
v_call: TRBV3-1
clone_size: many
cdr3_aa: CASSLYLGDTGELFF
cdr3_nt: TGTGCCAGCAGCCTATATTTGGGTGACACCGGGGAGCTGTTTTTT

j_call: TRBJ1-5
cdr3_length: 13
d_call: TRBD1
v_call: TRBV20-1
clone_size: many
cdr3_aa: CSAEGTGGQAQHF
cdr3_nt: TGCAGTGCTGAAGGGACAGGTGGGCAGGCCCAGCATTTT

j_call: TRBJ2-1
cdr3_length: 14
d_call: NA
v_call: TRBV4-1
clone_size: NA
cdr3_aa: CASSQEGWYNEQFF
cdr3_nt: TGCGCCAGCAGCCAAGAGGGTTGGTACAATGAGCAGTTCTTC

j_call: TRBJ1-4
cdr3_length: 12
d_call: NA
v_call: TRBV10-2
clone_size: many
cdr3_aa: CASSEMEKSLFF
cdr3_nt: TGCGCCAGCAGTGAGATGGAGAAGAGTCTGTTTTTT

j_call: TRBJ2-2
cdr3_length: 16
d_call: NA
v_call: TRBV2
clone_size: many
cdr3_aa: CASNGAEGTNTGELFF
cdr3_nt: TGTGCCAGCAATGGGGCTGAGGGCACGAACACCGGGGAGCTGTTTTTT

j_call: TRBJ1-1
cdr3_length: 15
d_call: TRBD1
v_call: TRBV5-1
clone_size: many
cdr3_aa: CASSWTGGRDTEAFF
cdr3_nt: TGCGCCAGCAGCTGGACAGGGGGCAGGGACACTGAAGCTTTCTTT

j_call: TRBJ2-7
cdr3_length: 14
d_call: NA
v_call: TRBV27
clone_size: NA
cdr3_aa: CASSPRAGRYEQYF
cdr3_nt: TGTGCCAGCAGTCCTCGGGCCGGCCGTTACGAGCAGTACTTC

j_call: TRBJ2-3
cdr3_length: 15
d_call: NA
v_call: TRBV12-3/TRBV12-4
clone_size: many
cdr3_aa: CASKPSGTPTDTQYF
cdr3_nt: TGTGCCAGCAAACCCTCGGGGACTCCCACAGATACGCAGTATTTT

j_call: TRBJ1-2
cdr3_length: 15
d_call: TRBD1
v_call: TRBV6-2/TRBV6-3
clone_size: few
cdr3_aa: CASSYAGQGTSGYTF
cdr3_nt: TGTGCCAGCAGTTACGCGGGACAGGGGACAAGTGGCTACACCTTC

j_call: TRBJ2-6
cdr3_length: 16
d_call: TRBD1
v_call: TRBV2
clone_size: many
cdr3_aa: CASRIDRAKGANVLTF
cdr3_nt: TGTGCCAGCAGGATTGACAGGGCAAAAGGGGCCAACGTCCTGACTTTC

j_call: TRBJ1-1
cdr3_length: 12
d_call: NA
v_call: TRBV3-1
clone_size: many
cdr3_aa: CASSQRESEAFF
cdr3_nt: TGTGCCAGCAGCCAAAGGGAATCTGAAGCTTTCTTT

j_call: TRBJ2-7
cdr3_length: 14
d_call: NA
v_call: TRBV11-3
clone_size: many
cdr3_aa: CASSLQATSSEQYF
cdr3_nt: TGTGCCAGCAGCTTACAGGCTACGAGTAGCGAGCAGTACTTC

j_call: TRBJ2-7
cdr3_length: 15
d_call: TRBD1
v_call: TRBV19
clone_size: NA
cdr3_aa: CATKDRARTTYEQYF
cdr3_nt: TGTGCCACCAAAGACAGGGCCCGGACCACCTACGAGCAGTACTTC

j_call: TRBJ1-3
cdr3_length: 17
d_call: TRBD1
v_call: TRBV9
clone_size: many
cdr3_aa: CASSVGPGQGSGNTIYF
cdr3_nt: TGTGCCAGCAGCGTAGGACCGGGACAGGGCTCTGGAAACACCATATATTTT

j_call: TRBJ2-1
cdr3_length: 14
d_call: NA
v_call: TRBV6-2/TRBV6-3
clone_size: few
cdr3_aa: CASRRDRNYNEQFF
cdr3_nt: TGTGCCAGCAGAAGAGACAGGAACTACAATGAGCAGTTCTTC

j_call: TRBJ2-7
cdr3_length: 15
d_call: TRBD2
v_call: TRBV28
clone_size: NA
cdr3_aa: CASSTSGGHSYEQYF
cdr3_nt: TGTGCCAGCAGTACTAGCGGGGGGCACTCCTACGAGCAGTACTTC

j_call: TRBJ2-1
cdr3_length: 15
d_call: NA
v_call: TRBV4-3
clone_size: many
cdr3_aa: CASSQDRVSYNEQFF
cdr3_nt: TGCGCCAGCAGCCAAGACAGAGTCTCCTACAATGAGCAGTTCTTC

j_call: TRBJ2-4
cdr3_length: 19
d_call: TRBD1
v_call: TRBV7-9
clone_size: few
cdr3_aa: CASSPDRGAVTEAKNIQYF
cdr3_nt: TGTGCCAGCAGCCCCGACAGGGGCGCTGTAACCGAAGCCAAAAACATTCAGTACTTC

j_call: TRBJ1-1
cdr3_length: 17
d_call: TRBD1
v_call: TRBV27
clone_size: many
cdr3_aa: CASSLFGQGSRNTEAFF
cdr3_nt: TGTGCCAGCAGTTTATTCGGACAGGGGTCACGAAACACTGAAGCTTTCTTT

j_call: TRBJ2-7
cdr3_length: 14
d_call: NA
v_call: TRBV20-1
clone_size: few
cdr3_aa: CSASINSRAYEQYF
cdr3_nt: TGCAGTGCTAGTATAAACTCGAGGGCCTACGAGCAGTACTTC

j_call: TRBJ1-1
cdr3_length: 16
d_call: TRBD1
v_call: TRBV12-3/TRBV12-4
clone_size: many
cdr3_aa: CASSSGTGVGSTEAFF
cdr3_nt: TGTGCCAGCAGTTCCGGGACAGGGGTGGGGAGCACTGAAGCTTTCTTT

j_call: TRBJ1-4
cdr3_length: 15
d_call: TRBD1
v_call: TRBV7-9
clone_size: few
cdr3_aa: CASSQNDRGNEKLFF
cdr3_nt: TGTGCCAGCAGCCAGAATGACAGGGGAAATGAAAAACTGTTTTTT

j_call: TRBJ2-3
cdr3_length: 14
d_call: NA
v_call: TRBV5-5
clone_size: many
cdr3_aa: CASSLDRDPDTQYF
cdr3_nt: TGTGCCAGCAGCTTGGACAGGGATCCAGATACGCAGTATTTT

j_call: TRBJ2-3
cdr3_length: 16
d_call: TRBD2
v_call: TRBV4-1
clone_size: few
cdr3_aa: CASSQEGRGVTDTQYF
cdr3_nt: TGCGCCAGCAGCCAAGAGGGGCGGGGGGTCACAGATACGCAGTATTTT

j_call: TRBJ2-4
cdr3_length: 13
d_call: NA
v_call: TRBV25-1
clone_size: many
cdr3_aa: CASSDQYRSPQYF
cdr3_nt: TGTGCCAGCAGTGATCAATACAGGTCCCCGCAGTACTTC

j_call: TRBJ1-3
cdr3_length: 17
d_call: NA
v_call: TRBV12-3/TRBV12-4
clone_size: many
cdr3_aa: CASSLWRGSRAGNTIYF
cdr3_nt: TGTGCCAGCAGTTTGTGGCGGGGGTCGAGGGCTGGAAACACCATATATTTT

j_call: TRBJ1-2
cdr3_length: 14
d_call: NA
v_call: TRBV12-3/TRBV12-4
clone_size: few
cdr3_aa: CASSSLGGRGGYTF
cdr3_nt: TGTGCCAGCAGTTCTCTAGGGGGAAGGGGCGGCTACACCTTC

j_call: TRBJ2-1
cdr3_length: 12
d_call: TRBD2
v_call: TRBV27
clone_size: few
cdr3_aa: CASSTLAGEQFF
cdr3_nt: TGTGCCAGCAGTACGCTAGCGGGTGAGCAGTTCTTC

j_call: TRBJ2-1
cdr3_length: 17
d_call: NA
v_call: TRBV9
clone_size: few
cdr3_aa: CASSVANGPSSYNEQFF
cdr3_nt: TGTGCCAGCAGCGTAGCTAATGGCCCCAGCTCCTACAATGAGCAGTTCTTC

j_call: TRBJ1-2
cdr3_length: 15
d_call: NA
v_call: TRBV11-1
clone_size: many
cdr3_aa: CASSAPDREFYGYTF
cdr3_nt: TGTGCCAGCAGCGCCCCCGACCGGGAGTTCTATGGCTACACCTTC

j_call: TRBJ1-5
cdr3_length: 12
d_call: NA
v_call: TRBV12-3/TRBV12-4
clone_size: many
cdr3_aa: CASSNRDQPQHF
cdr3_nt: TGTGCCAGCAGTAACAGGGATCAGCCCCAGCATTTT

j_call: TRBJ2-7
cdr3_length: 14
d_call: TRBD1
v_call: TRBV20-1
clone_size: NA
cdr3_aa: CSASQAGGNHEQYF
cdr3_nt: TGCAGTGCTAGCCAGGCAGGGGGAAACCACGAGCAGTACTTC